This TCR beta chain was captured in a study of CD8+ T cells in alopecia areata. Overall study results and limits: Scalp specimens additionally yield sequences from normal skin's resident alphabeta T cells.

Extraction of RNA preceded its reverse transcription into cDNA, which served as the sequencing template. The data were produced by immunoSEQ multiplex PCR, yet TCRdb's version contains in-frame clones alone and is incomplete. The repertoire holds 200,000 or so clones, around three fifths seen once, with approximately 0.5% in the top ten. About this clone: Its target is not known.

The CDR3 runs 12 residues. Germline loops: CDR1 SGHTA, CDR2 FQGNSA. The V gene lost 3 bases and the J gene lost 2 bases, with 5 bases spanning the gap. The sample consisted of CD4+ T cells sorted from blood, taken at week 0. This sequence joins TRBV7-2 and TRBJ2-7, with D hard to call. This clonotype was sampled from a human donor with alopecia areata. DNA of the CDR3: TGTGCCAGCAGCTTGCTAGCCTACGAGCAGTACTTC. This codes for CASSLLAYEQYF. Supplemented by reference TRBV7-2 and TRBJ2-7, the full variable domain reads GAGVSQSPSNKVTEKGKDVELRCDPISGHTALYWYRQSLGQGLEFLIYFQGNSAPDKSGLPSDRFSAERTGGSVSTLTIQRTQQEDSAVYLCASSLLAYEQYFGPGTRLTVT.